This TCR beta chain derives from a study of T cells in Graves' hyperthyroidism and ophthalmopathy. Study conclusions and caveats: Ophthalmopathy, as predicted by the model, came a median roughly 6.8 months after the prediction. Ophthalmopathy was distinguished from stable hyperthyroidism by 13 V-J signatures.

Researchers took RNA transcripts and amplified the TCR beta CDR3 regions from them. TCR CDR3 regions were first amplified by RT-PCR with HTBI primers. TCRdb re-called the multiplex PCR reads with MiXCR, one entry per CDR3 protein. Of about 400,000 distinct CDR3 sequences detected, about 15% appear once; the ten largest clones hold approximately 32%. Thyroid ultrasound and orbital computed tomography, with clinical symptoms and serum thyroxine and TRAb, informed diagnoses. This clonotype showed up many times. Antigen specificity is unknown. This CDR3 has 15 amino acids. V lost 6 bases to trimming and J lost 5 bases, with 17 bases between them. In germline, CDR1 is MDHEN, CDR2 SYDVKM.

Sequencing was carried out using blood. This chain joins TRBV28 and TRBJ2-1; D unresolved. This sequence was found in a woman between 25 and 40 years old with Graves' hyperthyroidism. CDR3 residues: CASSIPGSINNEQFF. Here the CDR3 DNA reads TGTGCCAGCAGCATCCCAGGATCGATTAACAATGAGCAGTTCTTC.